This T cell receptor beta chain was documented in a study of blood T cells in healthy people across ages. Study-level results: Both naive CD4+ cell counts and diversity were greater in long-lived donors than in aged donors.

This CDR3 has 14 residues. The V end was cut by 4 bases, the J end by 7 bases, with 17 bases between. A J-beta primer mix and a sample-barcoded 5' primer were used in a second PCR of about 7 to 11 cycles. The template-switch adaptor, which had 12 random nucleotides, put a tag on each cDNA molecule. Via MiXCR, TCRdb re-called the 5' RACE reads, giving one row per CDR3 protein. The sample has roughly 680,000 distinct CDR3 sequences; around 48% are singletons. This clonotype was seen a handful of times. Its antigen is still unknown. The sequencing sample was made of blood. The V call is TRBV12-3 or TRBV12-4, the J call TRBJ2-7, with D perhaps TRBD1 or TRBD2 (6 bases each). The source of this sequence is a woman aged 60-70 years in good health. CDR3 residues: CASSSNTGGREQYF. Here the CDR3 DNA reads TGTGCCAGCAGTTCTAACACCGGGGGCCGTGAGCAGTACTTC.